This TCR beta chain was obtained from a study of cytomegalovirus exposure and HLA in healthy donors. Study in general: A prior analysis found 117 million unique TCR beta sequences from about 179 million T cells. General study findings and limits: Most likely, a cluster of highly shared sequence variants arose as a sequencing artifact. In vitro checks showed that a few CMV-associated chains really do target CMV antigens. Further analysis, carried out later, found HLA-associated TCR beta chains more clonally expanded than equally common other chains.

This PCR relied on a set of 60 Vbeta primers and 13 Jbeta primers. Clones were read by immunoSEQ multiplex PCR, and TCRdb kept only the in-frame ones, dropping some. The sample consists of approximately 140,000 clones, roughly 80% of them appearing once. To note about this clone: Its cognate antigen is unknown.

From germline, CDR1 is SGHRS and CDR2 YFSETQ. J lost 3 bases, V lost 7 bases, and 7 bases had no gene match. CDR3 length: 15 residues. The source material was PBMCs. The chain carries TRBV5-1 and TRBJ2-2; 9 bases map to TRBD1. This receptor was identified in a middle-aged man in good health and CMV-seropositive. The CDR3 reads CASGLTGGYTGELFF. CDR3 coding DNA: TGCGCCAGCGGACTGACAGGGGGATACACCGGGGAGCTGTTTTTT. Full variable domain (remainder filled in from reference TRBV5-1 and TRBJ2-2): KAGVTQTPRYLIKTRGQQVTLSCSPISGHRSVSWYQQTPGQGLQFLFEYFSETQRNKGNFPGRFSGRQFSNSRSEMNVSTLELGDSALYLCASGLTGGYTGELFFGEGSRLTVL.